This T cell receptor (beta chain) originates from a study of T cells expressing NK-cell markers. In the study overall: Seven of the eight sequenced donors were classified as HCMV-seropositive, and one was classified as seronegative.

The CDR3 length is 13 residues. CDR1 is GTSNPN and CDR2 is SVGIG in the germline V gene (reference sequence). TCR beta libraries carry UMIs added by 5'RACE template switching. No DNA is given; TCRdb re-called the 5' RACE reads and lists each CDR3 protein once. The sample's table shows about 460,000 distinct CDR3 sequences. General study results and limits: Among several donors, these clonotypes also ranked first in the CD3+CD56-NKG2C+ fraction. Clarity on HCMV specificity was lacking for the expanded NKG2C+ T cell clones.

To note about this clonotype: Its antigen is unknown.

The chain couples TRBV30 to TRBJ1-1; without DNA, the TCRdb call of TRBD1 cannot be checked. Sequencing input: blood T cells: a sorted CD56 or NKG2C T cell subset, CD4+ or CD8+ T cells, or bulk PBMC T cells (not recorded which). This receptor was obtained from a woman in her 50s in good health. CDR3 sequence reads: CACPGRGSIEAFF.